This T cell receptor beta chain was identified during a study of shared clonotypes between healthy human individuals (dated by TCRdb to about 2020). In the study overall: A couple of women and three men aged 18 to 49 years were included in the cohort. Per donor, three plates each were used for CD4 naive and CD4 memory, two for CD8 naive, and one for CD8 memory. The study deeply sequenced blood TCR repertoires of about five healthy adults to estimate repertoire size and the extent of clonotype sharing between individuals. Libraries were prepared and TCR repertoires were sequenced by different laboratories using diverse techniques, in order to increase sequencing depth and limit assay-specific biases. Between about 0.8 and 8.9 billion PBMCs per donor were obtained by leukapheresis. General study outcomes and caveats: Clonotypes shared by all four sorted-subset donors showed higher generation probabilities than non-shared clonotypes. Naive subsets generally had larger estimated clonotype richness than memory subsets did. Because the study included only a small number of donors, the genetic and exposure-history diversity represented was limited. Pairwise subsampling indicated that sequencing depth was expected to affect the degree of clonotype sharing among donors. Sampling was restricted to blood, and TCR repertoires in tissue are likely to differ from TCR repertoires in blood. Incomplete sequencing was indicated by rarefaction of sorted-subset datasets, despite the large sequencing depth. When a few donors were compared, the shared fraction of clonotypes was about 5% for naive CD4, more than 3% for naive CD8, more than 2% for memory CD4, and less than 0.45% for memory CD8.

Note on this clone: This clone's antigen is unknown. No clone much larger than this one lies a single base away; base qualities are absent.

TCR CDR3 regions were amplified from genomic DNA by multiplex PCR using the deep immunoSEQ assay. Genomic DNA extracted from each cell subset was distributed evenly over all wells of several immunoSEQ 96-well plates, and each plate served as one replicate. For sorted subsets, 150 to 250 ng genomic DNA, equal to tens of thousands of T cell genomes, was loaded into each replicate PCR. Purified libraries were quantified with a Qubit 3.0 fluorometer, sized on a Bioanalyzer 2100, and re-quantified with the KAPA Library Quantification kit. A separate single-read 150-cycle Illumina NextSeq 550 flow cell was used to sequence each immunoSEQ 96-well plate. Processing in the source paper ran as follows. Because the immunoSEQ output held only junctional sequences and lacked quality scores, the filtering could not match the filtering applied to full-length reads. To assign V/J genes and CDR3, sequences were annotated using PyIR, a Python wrapper for IgBLAST v1.9, with IMGT germline references. Any read was removed if the V/J assignment was weak (E-value above 1e-6), the CDR3 was missing, or the read contained stop codons, out-of-frame junctions, or ambiguous translated residues. A V3J clonotype was defined by an identical inferred V gene, J gene, and CDR3 amino acid sequence. To compute the percentage overlap between repertoires, the number of shared unique clonotypes was divided by the size of the smaller repertoire. Three approaches were used to assess repertoire richness: RTK rarefaction, the Chao1 estimator, and Recon v2.1 estimates of unobserved clonotypes. OLGA was used to compute generation probabilities for all TCRbeta clonotypes that the gDNA method yielded from a handful of donors. Entries here come from immuneACCESS through TCRdb and include only in-frame sequences with V and J called. Some clones fail to appear in such tables; in the studies checked, an unresolved V gene covers under half of the shortfall, and the cause of the remainder is unknown. V and J calls and clone size are copied from that table; D and trimming were computed from the DNA. The sample data list fewer than 1 million clones, and about 96% of these were observed just once. The top ten constitute about 0.22% of the sample.

CDR1 and CDR2, per the germline V gene, are SGHRS and YFSETQ. V and J lose 0 bases and 4 bases, and a span of 14 bases separates them. The CDR3 runs 15 amino acids, cysteine and phenylalanine included. Left in the record is the CDR3 DNA by itself, 45 bases read in frame from the first base. CD8 naive samples consisted of CD45RO-negative cells that were positively selected for CCR7, yielding a CD45RA+CCR7+ population without TemRA cells. The donors were healthy, HIV-negative adults who had no recently reported acute infections or vaccinations. All donors were Caucasian adults living in Nashville, Tennessee, USA. Blood was obtained by leukapheresis, after which PBMCs were separated by Ficoll-Histopaque density gradient centrifugation and cryopreserved in liquid nitrogen vapor phase. Analytical flow cytometry was used to check the purity and quantity of every magnetically sorted T cell population. Genomic DNA was isolated from each sorted fraction and quantified by UV absorbance on a Nanodrop 2000c.

The clonotype was recovered from a man aged 25-40 years in good health. This sequence uses TRBV5-1 and TRBJ2-7; a tentative D match to TRBD1 spans 5 bases. The specimen sequenced was naive CD8+ T cells sorted from blood. Read against the paper, the sample's cell subset or site label means: CD45RA+CCR7+. The CDR3 here reads CASSLGQGPQYEQYF. The sequence in DNA is TGCGCCAGCAGCTTGGGTCAGGGCCCCCAGTACGAGCAGTACTTC.